A single sample gave rise to the 29 T cell receptor beta chains below, sequenced in a study of blood T cells in healthy people across ages. PCR was performed a second time for roughly 7 to 11 cycles using a sample-barcoded 5' primer and a J-beta primer mix. TCRdb redid the calling of the 5' RACE reads with MiXCR, one entry per CDR3 protein. Of 1 million or so distinct CDR3 sequences listed, around 45% were seen once; the top ten hold around 18%. Sequencing was done on a sample of blood. The source of these receptors is an older woman in good health.

This clonotype was found a few times. The CDR3 here is CAISERQGSETQYF. In DNA, the CDR3 is TGTGCCATCAGTGAGCGGCAGGGCTCAGAGACCCAGTACTTC. The V call is TRBV10-3, the J call TRBJ2-5, with D maybe TRBD1 (5 bases). CDR3 size: 14 residues. Germline assignment: CDR1 ENHRY and CDR2 SYGVKD. The V end lost 2 bases, the J end lost 4 bases, and 11 bases lay between the germline ends.

V gene TRBV6-5 combines with J gene TRBJ2-5, with 11 bases lining up with TRBD2. This CDR3 comprises 16 residues. Per germline, CDR1 MNHEY and CDR2 SVGAGI. Germline trimming cut 4 bases from V and 2 bases from J; bases unmatched to any gene: 6. The CDR3 bases are TGTGCCAGCAGTTTAGCGGGACTAGCGGCTCAAGAGACCCAGTACTTC. This codes for CASSLAGLAAQETQYF.

The chain combines TRBV28 with TRBJ2-5; D call uncertain. V lost 5 bases and J 11 bases, leaving 18 bases between the germline ends. The CDR3 is 13 amino acids. Germline V CDR1 and CDR2: MDHEN, SYDVKM. This CDR3 reads CASSPGRANEQYF. CDR3 DNA sequence: TGTGCCAGCAGTCCTGGTCGTGCAAATGAGCAGTACTTC.

The gene calls are TRBV7-6 and TRBJ2-5; perhaps TRBD2 as D (6 bases). The CDR3 loop spans 16 amino acids. V lost 7 bases, J lost 11 bases, and 29 bases lay in between. Germline CDR1 SGHVS, CDR2 FNYEAQ. CDR3 amino acids: CASTSGGIGTDNEQYF. The DNA of the CDR3 is TGTGCCAGCACTTCGGGCGGGATAGGGACCGACAATGAGCAGTACTTC. The full variable domain, rest sourced from reference TRBV7-6 and TRBJ2-5, is GAGVSQSPRYKVTKRGQDVALRCDPISGHVSLYWYRQALGQGPEFLTYFNYEAQQDKSGLPNDRFSAERPEGSISTLTIQRTEQRDSAMYRCASTSGGIGTDNEQYFGPGTRLLVL.

The chain recombines TRBV18 with TRBJ1-1; D is unclear. Germline lookup yields CDR1 KGHSH and CDR2 LQKENI. The germline V and J ends were trimmed by 5 bases and 2 bases, with 3 bases remaining between them. There are 11 residues in the CDR3. CDR3 coding DNA: TGTGCCAGCTCAAACAACACTGAAGCTTTCTTT. This gives the protein CASSNNTEAFF.

The J gene is TRBJ1-1, the V gene TRBV6-1, with 8 bases aligning to TRBD1. The germline V gene encodes CDR1 MNHNS and CDR2 SASEGT. The CDR3 has 16 residues. The J segment lost 1 base and the V segment lost 6 bases, leaving 10 bases of the junction unmatched. The CDR3 here is CASRNNRGGTNTEAFF. The CDR3 DNA follows: TGTGCCAGCAGGAATAACAGGGGGGGGACGAACACTGAAGCTTTCTTT.

This chain connects TRBV12-3 or TRBV12-4 to TRBJ2-1; 8 bases map to TRBD2. The J segment lost 7 bases and the V segment lost 3 bases, leaving 5 bases of the junction unmatched. The CDR3 length is 14 residues. The CDR3 sequence: CASSLAAGVNEQFF. CDR3 DNA sequence: TGTGCCAGCAGTTTGGCAGCGGGAGTTAATGAGCAGTTCTTC.

This chain connects TRBV11-1 to TRBJ2-7; D gene uncertain. The V end lost 5 bases, the J end lost 12 bases, and 14 bases lay between the germline ends. Germline values: CDR1 SGHAT, CDR2 FQDESV (reference sequence). The CDR3 consists of 11 residues. CDR3 nucleotides: TGTGCCAGCAGCGTCCTGGAGACCCTGTACTTC. The encoded protein is CASSVLETLYF.

The CDR3 DNA follows: TGTGCCAGCAGCTTGGTTGCGGGACTATTTGGGGCCAACGTCCTGACTTTC. Translated, it gives CASSLVAGLFGANVLTF. J is TRBJ2-6 and V is TRBV5-5; 7 bases map to TRBD2. With V trimmed by 0 bases and J by 3 bases, 6 bases remained unmatched. The CDR3 loop spans 17 amino acids. In germline, CDR1 is SGHKS, CDR2 YYEKEE (reference sequence).

The chain uses TRBV5-1 and TRBJ2-5; 7 positions agree with TRBD1. CDR1 and CDR2 from the germline V gene are SGHRS and YFSETQ. The CDR3 has 15 amino acids. J lost 2 bases, V lost 4 bases, and 8 bases had no gene match. CDR3 DNA: TGCGCCAGCAGCCCGAACGAGGGACAGCAAGAGACCCAGTACTTC. Protein sequence: CASSPNEGQQETQYF.

The chain uses TRBV27 and TRBJ2-7; 9 bases match TRBD2. The J call may be in error: the DNA end matches TRBJ2-5 better. This CDR3 contains 15 residues. Germline V CDR1 and CDR2: MNHEY, SMNVEV (reference sequence). For the CDR3, the DNA is TGTGCCAGCAGTTTACTAGCGGGGAATCAAGAGACCCAGTACTTC. It specifies CASSLLAGNQETQYF.

This clonotype was observed many times. The chain employs TRBV6-4 and TRBJ2-1; D gene ambiguous. The CDR3 covers 15 residues. V lost 3 bases and J lost 2, with 11 bases in between. The germline CDR1 and CDR2 sequences are MRHNA and SNTAGT. The DNA of the CDR3 is TGTGCCAGCAGTGAGACGGGCAGTACCTACAATGAGCAGTTCTTC. It specifies CASSETGSTYNEQFF.

The chain carries TRBV20-1 and TRBJ2-7, with 8 bases lining up with TRBD1. TRBJ2-5 explains the end of the DNA better; the J call may be wrong. The CDR3 is 14 amino acids. Germline V gives CDR1 DFQATT, CDR2 SNEGSKA (reference sequence). The CDR3, as DNA: TGCAGTGCTATTGGGAAACAGGGGGTAGAGACCCAGTACTTC. Translating it yields CSAIGKQGVETQYF.

Only a few counts were recorded for this clonotype. V usage is TRBV5-6 and J usage is TRBJ2-5; the D is unclear. In germline, CDR1 is SGHDT, CDR2 YYEEEE. Deletions cut 3 bases from V and 1 base from J, with 19 bases between. The CDR3 consists of 17 residues. The CDR3 DNA sequence: TGTGCCAGCAGCTCCCGCCGCTTGGCGGACGTCCAAGAGACCCAGTACTTC. It codes for CASSSRRLADVQETQYF. Variable domain in full (rest from reference TRBV5-6 and TRBJ2-5): DAGVTQSPTHLIKTRGQQVTLRCSPKSGHDTVSWYQQALGQGPQFIFQYYEEEERQRGNFPDRFSGHQFPNYSSELNVNALLLGDSALYLCASSSRRLADVQETQYFGPGTRLLVL.

The chain carries TRBV3-1 and TRBJ2-4; D tentatively fits TRBD1 or TRBD2 (5 bases each). The DNA end favors TRBJ2-7, so the J call may be wrong. Germline CDR1 is LGHDT and CDR2 is YNNKEL (reference sequence). This CDR3 region has 13 residues. The CDR3 sequence is CASSQSRGGEQYF. The CDR3 region has the DNA TGTGCCAGCAGCCAGTCCCGTGGGGGCGAGCAGTACTTC.

This rearrangement joins TRBV7-9 to TRBJ2-2, with 10 positions matching TRBD2. From germline, CDR1 is SEHNR and CDR2 FQNEAQ (reference sequence). There are 16 residues in the CDR3. V shed 5 bases, J shed 6 bases, and the junction held 9 bases outside the gene matches. Here the CDR3 DNA reads TGTGCCAGCAGCGCACTAGCGGGAATAAGAGCCGGGGAGCTGTTTTTT. Its translation: CASSALAGIRAGELFF.

The CDR3 is CASSPGLRRETQYF. CDR3 nucleotides: TGTGCCAGCAGCCCGGGACTACGCCGAGAGACCCAGTACTTC. The rearrangement links TRBV6-6 to TRBJ2-5; 7 bases match TRBD2. With 6 bases clipped from V and 4 bases from J, the junction kept 8 bases outside the gene matches. CDR1 and CDR2 (germline): MNHNY, SVGAGI (reference sequence). CDR3 size: 14 residues.

This clonotype has just a few counts. V is TRBV7-2 and J is TRBJ2-7, with D possibly matching TRBD2 (5 bases). Trimming pared 4 bases from V and 3 bases from J, leaving 10 bases between. This CDR3 spans 13 amino acids. CDR1 is SGHTA and CDR2 is FQGNSA in the germline V gene. The CDR3 here is CASSSREVYEQYF. The DNA for the CDR3 is TGTGCCAGCAGCTCCCGGGAAGTCTACGAGCAGTACTTC.

This clonotype was seen many times. The rearrangement links TRBV7-2 to TRBJ2-7; no reliable D call. V lost 5 bases to trimming and J lost 2 bases, with 10 bases between them. Germline CDR1 reads SGHTA; CDR2 reads FQGNSA. The CDR3 extends over 13 amino acids. CDR3 DNA: TGTGCCAGCAGCCCAACGTGGGCCTACGAGCAGTACTTC. Translating it yields CASSPTWAYEQYF.

The V and J genes are TRBV27 and TRBJ2-1; 7 bases agree with TRBD2. The J call could be wrong; TRBJ2-7 is a better fit for the DNA end. Germline CDR1 and CDR2: MNHEY and SMNVEV (reference sequence). The CDR3 runs 14 residues. The CDR3 sequence: CASSFAGVYNEQYF. The CDR3 bases are TGTGCCAGCAGTTTCGCGGGAGTTTACAATGAGCAGTACTTC.

This clonotype was counted a few times. V is TRBV27 and J is TRBJ2-5; TRBD2 might be the D (7 bases). Trimming took off 5 bases at V and 11 bases at J, with 15 bases between the two ends. The CDR3 totals 12 residues. Germline V CDR1 and CDR2: MNHEY, SMNVEV (reference sequence). This CDR3 reads CASSRLGGEQYF. The CDR3 DNA follows: TGTGCCAGCAGTCGGTTAGGGGGGGAGCAGTACTTC.

In its sample, this clonotype was seen many times. The genes are TRBV28 and TRBJ2-7, with 7 bases lining up with TRBD1. Germline V gives CDR1 MDHEN, CDR2 SYDVKM. V lost 5 bases and J lost 2; bases outside the gene matches: 6. The CDR3 contains 14 residues. The CDR3 is CASSQTGTAYEQYF. In nucleotides, the CDR3 is TGTGCCAGCAGTCAGACCGGGACAGCCTACGAGCAGTACTTC.

The chain uses TRBV20-1 and TRBJ2-1; 13 nucleotides agree with TRBD2. The J segment lost 2 bases and the V segment lost 3 bases, leaving 10 bases of the junction unmatched. This CDR3 is built from 18 residues. Germline-derived CDR1 and CDR2 are DFQATT and SNEGSKA (reference sequence). As DNA, the CDR3 is TGCAGTGCTAGCCCGGGGACTAGCGGGACACGAGCCTACAATGAGCAGTTCTTC. This sequence encodes CSASPGTSGTRAYNEQFF.

The chain uses TRBV5-1 and TRBJ2-3, with TRBD2 identical over 10 bases. Germline values: CDR1 SGHRS, CDR2 YFSETQ. Losses at the gene ends were 0 bases for V and 7 bases for J; bases not matched to a gene: 5. The CDR3 sequence is 15 residues long. This CDR3 is CASSLGLAGAHTQYF. CDR3 DNA sequence: TGCGCCAGCAGCTTGGGCCTAGCGGGAGCCCATACGCAGTATTTT. The full variable domain, with the rest looked up from reference TRBV5-1 and TRBJ2-3, is KAGVTQTPRYLIKTRGQQVTLSCSPISGHRSVSWYQQTPGQGLQFLFEYFSETQRNKGNFPGRFSGRQFSNSRSEMNVSTLELGDSALYLCASSLGLAGAHTQYFGPGTRLTVL.

The count of this clonotype is one. The rearrangement uses TRBV5-1 and TRBJ2-3; TRBD2 agrees at 15 bases. The CDR3 sequence is 18 residues long. V gave up 5 bases and J gave up 0 bases; unmatched junction bases: 7. Germline CDR1 and CDR2: SGHRS and YFSETQ. The CDR3 spells CASRRTSGRVTSTDTQYF. CDR3 sequence (DNA): TGCGCCAGCAGAAGGACTAGCGGGAGGGTCACTAGCACAGATACGCAGTATTTT.

This clonotype was seen a few times. The gene calls are TRBV5-1 and TRBJ2-5; 13 positions match TRBD2. V trimming: 2 bases; J trimming: 5 bases; junction bases outside the gene matches: 15. Germline V gene lookup returns CDR1 SGHRS and CDR2 YFSETQ. CDR3 length: 19 amino acids. The CDR3 reads CASSFRSPPTSGRAETQYF. The CDR3 coding sequence is TGCGCCAGCAGCTTCAGGTCGCCTCCCACTAGCGGGAGGGCGGAGACCCAGTACTTC. Full variable domain (remainder filled in from reference TRBV5-1 and TRBJ2-5): KAGVTQTPRYLIKTRGQQVTLSCSPISGHRSVSWYQQTPGQGLQFLFEYFSETQRNKGNFPGRFSGRQFSNSRSEMNVSTLELGDSALYLCASSFRSPPTSGRAETQYFGPGTRLLVL.

In DNA form, the CDR3 reads TGTGCCAGCAGCACCTTCCCCGCAGGGAGGTTCTCCTACGAGCAGTACTTC. This sequence encodes CASSTFPAGRFSYEQYF. This chain joins TRBV27 and TRBJ2-7, with D possibly being TRBD2 (6 bases). Trimming took off 6 bases at V and 0 bases at J, with 21 bases between the two ends. Per the germline V gene, CDR1 is MNHEY and CDR2 is SMNVEV (reference sequence). This CDR3 comprises 17 residues.

This chain joins TRBV7-9 and TRBJ2-1; 7 bases align to TRBD1. Per germline, CDR1 SEHNR and CDR2 FQNEAQ (reference sequence). This CDR3 is 15 amino acids long. Trimming took 4 bases from V and 6 from J; bases not matched to a gene: 9. The CDR3 here is CASSSLTGMVNEQFF. CDR3 DNA: TGTGCCAGCAGCTCCTTGACAGGGATGGTCAATGAGCAGTTCTTC.

This clonotype was found a few times. The chain combines TRBV18 with TRBJ2-1; 7 nucleotides agree with TRBD2. This CDR3 region has 16 residues. Per the germline V gene, CDR1 is KGHSH and CDR2 is LQKENI. J lost 0 bases, V lost 3 bases, and 5 bases had no gene match. For the CDR3, the DNA is TGTGCCAGCTCACCGAAAGCGGGAATCTCCTACAATGAGCAGTTCTTC. Translating it yields CASSPKAGISYNEQFF.